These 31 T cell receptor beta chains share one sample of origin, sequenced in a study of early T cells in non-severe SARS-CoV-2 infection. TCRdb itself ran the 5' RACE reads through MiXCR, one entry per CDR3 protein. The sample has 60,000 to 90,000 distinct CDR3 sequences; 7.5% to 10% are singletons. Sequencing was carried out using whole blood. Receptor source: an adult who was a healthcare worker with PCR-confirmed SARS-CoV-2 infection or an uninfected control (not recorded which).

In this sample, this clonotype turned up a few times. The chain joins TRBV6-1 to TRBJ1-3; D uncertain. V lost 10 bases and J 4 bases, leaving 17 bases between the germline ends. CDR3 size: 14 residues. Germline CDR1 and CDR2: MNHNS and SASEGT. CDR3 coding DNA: TGTGCCACCTCAGCCAGGCATCAAGGAAACACCATATATTTT. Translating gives CATSARHQGNTIYF.

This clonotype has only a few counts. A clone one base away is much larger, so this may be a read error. CDR3 amino acids: CANSREKLFF. In DNA form, the CDR3 reads TGTGCCAACAGCCGGGAGAAACTGTTTTTT. The chain couples TRBV12-3 or TRBV12-4 to TRBJ1-4; D call uncertain. There are 10 residues in the CDR3. The germline V and J ends were trimmed by 10 bases and 11 bases, with 11 bases remaining between them.

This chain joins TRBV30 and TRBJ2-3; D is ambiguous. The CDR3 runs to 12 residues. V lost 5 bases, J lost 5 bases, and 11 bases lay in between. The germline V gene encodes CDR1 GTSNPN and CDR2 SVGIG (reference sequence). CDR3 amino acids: CAWGIYGDTQYF. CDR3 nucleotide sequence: TGTGCCTGGGGAATCTACGGAGATACGCAGTATTTT.

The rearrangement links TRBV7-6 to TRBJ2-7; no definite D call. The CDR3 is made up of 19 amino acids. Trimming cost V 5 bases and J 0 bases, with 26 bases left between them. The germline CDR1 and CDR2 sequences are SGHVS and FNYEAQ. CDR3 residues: CASSPRHRLEPRSSYEQYF. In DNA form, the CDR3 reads TGTGCCAGCAGCCCCCGACACCGTTTGGAACCCAGGAGCTCCTACGAGCAGTACTTC.

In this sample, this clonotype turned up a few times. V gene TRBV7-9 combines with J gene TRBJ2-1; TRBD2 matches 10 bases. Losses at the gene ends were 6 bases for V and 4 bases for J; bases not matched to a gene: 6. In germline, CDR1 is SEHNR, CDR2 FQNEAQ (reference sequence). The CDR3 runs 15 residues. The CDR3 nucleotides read TGTGCCAGCAGTGGTAGCGGGAGGAAATACAATGAGCAGTTCTTC. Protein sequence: CASSGSGRKYNEQFF.

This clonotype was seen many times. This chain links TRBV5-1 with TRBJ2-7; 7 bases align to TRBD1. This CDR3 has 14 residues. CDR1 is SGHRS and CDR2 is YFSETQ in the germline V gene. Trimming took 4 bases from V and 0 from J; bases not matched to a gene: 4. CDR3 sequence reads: CASSPTGLSYEQYF. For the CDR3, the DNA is TGCGCCAGCAGCCCGACAGGGCTCTCCTACGAGCAGTACTTC.

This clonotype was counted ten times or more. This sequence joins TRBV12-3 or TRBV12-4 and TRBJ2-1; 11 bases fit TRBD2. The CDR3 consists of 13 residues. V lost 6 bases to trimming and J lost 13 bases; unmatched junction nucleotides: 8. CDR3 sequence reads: CASRPGLADLQFF. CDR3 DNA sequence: TGTGCCAGCAGACCGGGACTAGCGGATTTACAGTTCTTC.

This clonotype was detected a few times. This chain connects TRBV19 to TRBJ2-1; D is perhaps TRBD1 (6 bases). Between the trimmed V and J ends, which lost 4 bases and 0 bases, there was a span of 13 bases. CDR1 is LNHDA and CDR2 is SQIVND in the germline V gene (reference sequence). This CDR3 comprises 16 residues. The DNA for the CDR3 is TGTGCCAGTAGTAGACAGGTCTTTAGCTCCTACAATGAGCAGTTCTTC. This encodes CASSRQVFSSYNEQFF.

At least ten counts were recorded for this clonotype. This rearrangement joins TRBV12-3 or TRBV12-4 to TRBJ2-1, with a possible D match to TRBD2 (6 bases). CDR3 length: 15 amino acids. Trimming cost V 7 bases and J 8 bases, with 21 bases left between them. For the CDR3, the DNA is TGTGCCAGCACCTGGGAGTGGGGGGTGGGCGATGAGCAGTTCTTC. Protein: CASTWEWGVGDEQFF.

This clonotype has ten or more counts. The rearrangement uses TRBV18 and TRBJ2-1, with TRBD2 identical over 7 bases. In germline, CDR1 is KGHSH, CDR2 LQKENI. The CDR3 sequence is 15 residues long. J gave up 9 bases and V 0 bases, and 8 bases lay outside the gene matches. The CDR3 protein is CASSPPILTSTEQFF. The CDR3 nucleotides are TGTGCCAGCTCACCACCGATTTTGACTAGCACTGAGCAGTTCTTC.

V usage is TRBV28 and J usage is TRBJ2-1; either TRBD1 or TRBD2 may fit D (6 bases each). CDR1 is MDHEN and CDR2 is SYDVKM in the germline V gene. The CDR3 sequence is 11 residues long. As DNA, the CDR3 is TGTGCAGGGGGGAGCTACAATGAGCAGTTCTTC. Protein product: CAGGSYNEQFF.

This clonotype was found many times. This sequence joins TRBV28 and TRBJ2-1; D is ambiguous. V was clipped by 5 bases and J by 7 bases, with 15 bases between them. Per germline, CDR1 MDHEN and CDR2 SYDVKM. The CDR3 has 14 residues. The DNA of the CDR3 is TGTGCCAGCAGTCGTCCCGCAGCTACTAATGAGCAGTTCTTC. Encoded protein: CASSRPAATNEQFF.

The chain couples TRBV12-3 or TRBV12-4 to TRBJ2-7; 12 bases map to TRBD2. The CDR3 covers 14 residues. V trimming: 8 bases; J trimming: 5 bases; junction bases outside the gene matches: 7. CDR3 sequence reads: CASRLAGDSDEQYF. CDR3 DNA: TGTGCCAGCCGACTAGCGGGAGACTCTGACGAGCAGTACTTC.

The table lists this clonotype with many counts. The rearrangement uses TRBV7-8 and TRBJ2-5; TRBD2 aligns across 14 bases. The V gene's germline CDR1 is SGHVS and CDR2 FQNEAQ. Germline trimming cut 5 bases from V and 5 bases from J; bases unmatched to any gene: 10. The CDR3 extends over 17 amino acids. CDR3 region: CASSPQPGLAGVETQYF. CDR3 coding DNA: TGTGCCAGCAGCCCTCAGCCGGGACTAGCGGGAGTGGAGACCCAGTACTTC.

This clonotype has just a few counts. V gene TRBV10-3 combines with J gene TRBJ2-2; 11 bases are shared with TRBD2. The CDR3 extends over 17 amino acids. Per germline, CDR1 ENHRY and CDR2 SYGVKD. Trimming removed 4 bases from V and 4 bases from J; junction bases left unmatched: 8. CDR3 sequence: CAISVVSGRAATGELFF. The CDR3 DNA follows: TGTGCCATCAGTGTTGTTAGCGGGAGGGCCGCCACCGGGGAGCTGTTTTTT.

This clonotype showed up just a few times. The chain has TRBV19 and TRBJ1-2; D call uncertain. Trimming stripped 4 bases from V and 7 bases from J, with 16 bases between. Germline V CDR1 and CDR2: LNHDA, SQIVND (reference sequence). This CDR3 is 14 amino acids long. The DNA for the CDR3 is TGTGCCAGTAGTACACCGCAGCCGGGGAGTGGCTACACCTTC. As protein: CASSTPQPGSGYTF.

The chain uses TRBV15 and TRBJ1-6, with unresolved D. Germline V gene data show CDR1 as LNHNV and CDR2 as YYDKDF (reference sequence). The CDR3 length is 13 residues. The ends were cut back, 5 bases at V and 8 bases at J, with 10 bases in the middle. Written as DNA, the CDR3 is TGTGCCACCAGCGGGTCCACGGATTCACCCCTCCACTTT. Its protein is CATSGSTDSPLHF.

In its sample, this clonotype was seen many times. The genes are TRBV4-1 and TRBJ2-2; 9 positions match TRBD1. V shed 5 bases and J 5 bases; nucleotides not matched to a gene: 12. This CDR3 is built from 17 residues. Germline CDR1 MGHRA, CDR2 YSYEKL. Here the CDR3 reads CASSFTTGGAVTGELFF. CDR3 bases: TGCGCCAGCAGCTTTACCACAGGGGGCGCGGTGACCGGGGAGCTGTTTTTT.

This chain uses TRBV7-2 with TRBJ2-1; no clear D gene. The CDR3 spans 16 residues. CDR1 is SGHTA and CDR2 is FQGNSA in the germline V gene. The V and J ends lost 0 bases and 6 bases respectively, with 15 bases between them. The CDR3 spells CASSLATLQATNEQFF. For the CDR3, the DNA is TGTGCCAGCAGCTTAGCGACCCTGCAGGCTACCAATGAGCAGTTCTTC.

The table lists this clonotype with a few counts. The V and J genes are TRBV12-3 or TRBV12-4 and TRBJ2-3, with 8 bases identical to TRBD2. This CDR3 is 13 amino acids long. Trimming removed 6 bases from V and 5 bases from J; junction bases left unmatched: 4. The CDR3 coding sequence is TGTGCCAGCAGCTGGACTAGCCGAGATACGCAGTATTTT. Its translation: CASSWTSRDTQYF.

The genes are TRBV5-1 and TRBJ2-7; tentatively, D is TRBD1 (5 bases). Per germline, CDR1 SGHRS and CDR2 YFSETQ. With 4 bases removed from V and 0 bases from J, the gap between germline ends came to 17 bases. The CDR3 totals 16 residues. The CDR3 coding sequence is TGCGCCAGCAGCATGCCTCAGGGTGGAATCTCCTACGAGCAGTACTTC. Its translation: CASSMPQGGISYEQYF.

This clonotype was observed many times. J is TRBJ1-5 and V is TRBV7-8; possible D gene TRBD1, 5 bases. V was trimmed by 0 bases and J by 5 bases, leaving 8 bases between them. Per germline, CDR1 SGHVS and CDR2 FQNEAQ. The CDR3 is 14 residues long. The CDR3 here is CASSLAGGDQPQHF. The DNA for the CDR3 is TGTGCCAGCAGCTTAGCTGGGGGGGATCAGCCCCAGCATTTT.

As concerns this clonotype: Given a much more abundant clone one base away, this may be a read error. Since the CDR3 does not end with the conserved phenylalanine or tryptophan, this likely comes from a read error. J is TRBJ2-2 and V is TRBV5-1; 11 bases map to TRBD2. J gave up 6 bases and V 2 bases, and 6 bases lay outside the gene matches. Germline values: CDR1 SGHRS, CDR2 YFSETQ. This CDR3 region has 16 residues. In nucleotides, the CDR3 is TGCGCCAGCAGCTTTTTAGCGGGAGGGCCTTCCGGGGAGCTGTTTCTT. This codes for CASSFLAGGPSGELFL.

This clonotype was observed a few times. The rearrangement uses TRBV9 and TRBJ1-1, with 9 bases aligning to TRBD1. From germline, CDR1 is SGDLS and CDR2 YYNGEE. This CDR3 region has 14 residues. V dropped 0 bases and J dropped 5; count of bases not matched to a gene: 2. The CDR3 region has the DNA TGTGCCAGCAGCGTAGTGGGACAGGGTACTGAAGCTTTCTTT. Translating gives CASSVVGQGTEAFF.

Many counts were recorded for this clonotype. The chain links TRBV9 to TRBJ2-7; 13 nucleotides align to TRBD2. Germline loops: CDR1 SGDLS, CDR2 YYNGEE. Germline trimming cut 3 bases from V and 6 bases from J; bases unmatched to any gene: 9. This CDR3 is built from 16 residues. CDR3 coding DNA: TGTGCCAGCAGCGCAGGGGGACTAGCGGGATTTTCCGAGCAGTACTTC. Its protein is CASSAGGLAGFSEQYF.

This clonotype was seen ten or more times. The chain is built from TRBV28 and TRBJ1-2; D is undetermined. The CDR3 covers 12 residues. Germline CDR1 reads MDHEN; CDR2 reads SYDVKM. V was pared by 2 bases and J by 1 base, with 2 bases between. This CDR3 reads CASSLVNYGYTF. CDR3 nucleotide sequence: TGTGCCAGCAGTTTAGTTAACTATGGCTACACCTTC.

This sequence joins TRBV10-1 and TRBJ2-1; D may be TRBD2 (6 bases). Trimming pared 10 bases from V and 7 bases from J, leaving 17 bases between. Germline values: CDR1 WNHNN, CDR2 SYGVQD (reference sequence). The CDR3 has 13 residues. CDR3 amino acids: CATTRAAGNEQFF. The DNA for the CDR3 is TGCGCCACCACTCGGGCCGCGGGGAATGAGCAGTTCTTC.

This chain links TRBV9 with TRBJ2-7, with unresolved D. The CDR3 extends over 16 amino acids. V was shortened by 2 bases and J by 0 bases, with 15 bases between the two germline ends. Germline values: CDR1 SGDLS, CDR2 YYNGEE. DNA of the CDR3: TGTGCCAGCAGCGTTGCCCCTCAAGTGAGCTCCTACGAGCAGTACTTC. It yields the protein CASSVAPQVSSYEQYF.

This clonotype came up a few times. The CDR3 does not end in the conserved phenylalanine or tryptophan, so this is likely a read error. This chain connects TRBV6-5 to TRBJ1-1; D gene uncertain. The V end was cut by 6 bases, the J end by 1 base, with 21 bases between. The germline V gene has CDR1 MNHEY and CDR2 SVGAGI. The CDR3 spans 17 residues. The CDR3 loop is CASRPLLSPQTNTEAFS. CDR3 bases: TGTGCCAGCAGACCTCTCCTGTCCCCGCAAACGAACACTGAAGCTTTCTCT.

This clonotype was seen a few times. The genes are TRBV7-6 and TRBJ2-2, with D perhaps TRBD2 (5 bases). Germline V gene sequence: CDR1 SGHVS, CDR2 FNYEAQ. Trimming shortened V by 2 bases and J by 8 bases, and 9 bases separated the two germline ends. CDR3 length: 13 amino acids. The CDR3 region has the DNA TGTGCCAGCAGCTTACCGGGGATGGGGGAGCTGTTTTTT. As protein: CASSLPGMGELFF.

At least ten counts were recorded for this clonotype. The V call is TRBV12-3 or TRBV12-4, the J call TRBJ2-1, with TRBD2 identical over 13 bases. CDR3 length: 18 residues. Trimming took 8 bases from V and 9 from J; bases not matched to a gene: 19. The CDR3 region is CASLLAGGPRGDTSEQFF. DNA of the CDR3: TGTGCCAGCTTACTAGCGGGAGGGCCGAGGGGCGATACGAGTGAGCAGTTCTTC.